Included here is one T cell receptor (beta chain) sequence, with context. The primer mix had 60 Vbeta and 13 Jbeta primers. The protocol was immunoSEQ multiplex PCR, while the TCRdb copy is restricted to in-frame clones and leaves out a portion. In total, the table holds around 140,000 clones. The data derive from a study of cytomegalovirus exposure and HLA in healthy donors. Specimen: PBMCs. The source is a woman between 35 and 50 years old in good health and CMV-seropositive.

CDR3 in DNA: TGTGCCAGCAGCCGGGACTCCACCCAGCAGTACTTC. Translation: CASSRDSTQQYF. The chain is built from TRBV6-5 and TRBJ2-7; tentative D call: TRBD2 (6 bases). Deletions cut 6 bases from V and 8 bases from J, with 14 bases between. This CDR3 has 12 amino acids. The germline CDR1 and CDR2 sequences are MNHEY and SVGAGI.